This TCR beta chain came from a study of T cell changes during pregnancy in multiple sclerosis. V lost 1 base and J lost 4, with 19 bases in between. The CDR3 has 17 amino acids. Germline V gene sequence: CDR1 SGHTA, CDR2 FQGNSA. Generated by immunoSEQ multiplex PCR, the TCRdb table keeps only in-frame clones and is missing some. Of just over 40,000 clones in the sample, approximately 90% were seen once. The sample in question was CD4+ T cells from peripheral blood mononuclear cells, obtained in the first trimester of pregnancy. This TCR derives from a female donor with multiple sclerosis, enrolled in a pregnancy study. The rearrangement joins TRBV7-2 to TRBJ1-1, with D maybe TRBD1 (6 bases). Here the CDR3 reads CASSLGVGDTTSTEAFF. CDR3 sequence (DNA): TGTGCCAGCAGCTTAGGGGTGGGGGACACTACTAGCACTGAAGCTTTCTTT.